The T cell receptor beta chain under discussion was sequenced for a study of blood T cell repertoires in COVID-19. Authors' analysis steps: Nucleated cell number was recorded as an estimate derived from reference gene primer amplification. Produced via immunoSEQ multiplex PCR; TCRdb's table is partial and in-frame only. That table supplies the V and J calls and clone size; D and trimming were determined from the DNA. The table shows 20,000 to 25,000 clones, with around 80% occurring only once. The CDR3 covers 15 residues. Between the trimmed V and J ends, which lost 4 bases and 1 base, there was a span of 11 bases. CDR1 and CDR2 (germline): SNHLY, FYNNEI. This clone has only a few counts.

The sequencing sample was made of peripheral blood. The clonotype comes from a man between 60 and 70 years old with active COVID-19. The rearrangement joins TRBV2 to TRBJ1-5; D possibly corresponds to TRBD1 (6 bases). The CDR3 DNA sequence: TGTGCCAGCAGTGTGGGGGCGGCGAGCAATCAGCCCCAGCATTTT. This gives the protein CASSVGAASNQPQHF. Looking up the rest from reference TRBV2 and TRBJ1-5 gives the full variable domain: EPEVTQTPSHQVTQMGQEVILRCVPISNHLYFYWYRQILGQKVEFLVSFYNNEISEKSEIFDDQFSVERPDGSNFTLKIRSTKLEDSAMYFCASSVGAASNQPQHFGDGTRLSIL.